Presented here are 5 T cell receptor beta chains from one specimen sequenced in a study of cytomegalovirus exposure and HLA in healthy donors. The primer mix had 60 Vbeta and 13 Jbeta primers. Method: immunoSEQ multiplex PCR; TCRdb's copy keeps in-frame clones and lacks some. Seen here are 110,000 to 150,000 clones, about four fifths observed once, and the top ten hold approximately 1.2%. Sequencing used PBMCs. The receptors shown here come from a male donor in good health and CMV-seropositive.

This sequence joins TRBV4-2 and TRBJ2-7; 9 bases fit TRBD1. The CDR3 is made up of 14 amino acids. Germline V gene lookup returns CDR1 LGHNA and CDR2 YNFKEQ. V shed 4 bases, J shed 2 bases, and the junction held 3 bases outside the gene matches. For the CDR3, the DNA is TGTGCCAGCAGCCCTCGACAGGGGGCCTACGAGCAGTACTTC. Amino acids: CASSPRQGAYEQYF.

The table lists this clone with a few counts. The chain carries TRBV5-4 and TRBJ2-1; TRBD2 agrees at 12 bases. Germline lookup yields CDR1 SGHNT and CDR2 YYREEE (reference sequence). The CDR3 spans 14 residues. After removal of 4 bases from V and 15 bases from J, the junction contained 11 bases not matched to a gene. CDR3 amino acids: CASSVDTSGRSAFF. CDR3 in DNA: TGTGCCAGCAGCGTTGACACTAGCGGGAGGTCGGCGTTCTTC.

V and J are TRBV6-5 and TRBJ1-2; D remains ambiguous. Germline CDR1 reads MNHEY; CDR2 reads SVGAGI. V shed 2 bases and J shed 10 bases, with 8 bases lying between them. This CDR3 comprises 11 residues. Here the CDR3 reads CASSYEAHYTF. The CDR3 DNA sequence: TGTGCCAGCAGTTACGAGGCTCACTACACCTTC.

The chain carries TRBV6-6 and TRBJ2-7, with 8 bases identical to TRBD2. CDR1 MNHNY and CDR2 SVGAGI come from the germline V gene (reference sequence). This CDR3 has 14 residues. V gave up 8 bases and J gave up 2 bases; unmatched junction bases: 8. The CDR3 sequence is CASGPSGWAYEQYF. The CDR3 region has the DNA TGTGCCAGCGGGCCTAGCGGGTGGGCCTACGAGCAGTACTTC.

This sequence joins TRBV19 and TRBJ2-7, with 12 bases aligning to TRBD1. CDR3 length: 15 amino acids. CDR1 LNHDA and CDR2 SQIVND come from the germline V gene (reference sequence). Unmatched junction bases numbered 7, after V lost 4 bases and J lost 6 bases. The CDR3 nucleotides are TGTGCCAGTAGTACCCAAGGGACAGGGGGCAGCGAGCAGTACTTC. The encoded protein is CASSTQGTGGSEQYF.